Listed below are T cell receptor beta chains from one sample, sequenced in a study of T cell changes during pregnancy in multiple sclerosis. Method: immunoSEQ multiplex PCR; TCRdb's copy keeps in-frame clones and lacks some. The sample holds 70,000 to 100,000 clones, about 93% seen once. The source material was peripheral blood, sampled in the first trimester of pregnancy. These receptor sequences come from a female donor with multiple sclerosis, enrolled in a pregnancy study. CDR3s include the opening cysteine and the closing phenylalanine or tryptophan. D genes are given only for firm matches. Only some rows state a clone size, as once, few, many or a class for expanded clones.

v_call	d_call	j_call	clone_size	cdr3_nt	cdr3_aa
TRBV5-1	TRBD2	TRBJ2-4	NA	TGCGCCAGCAGCTTGGTTGGGACTAGCGGGGGGCCCCAAAACATTCAGTACTTC	CASSLVGTSGGPQNIQYF
TRBV19	NA	TRBJ1-5	few	TGTGCCAGTAGTATACCAGTCGCCCTTAGCAATCAGCCCCAGCATTTT	CASSIPVALSNQPQHF
TRBV11-2	TRBD2	TRBJ2-1	NA	TGTGCCAGCAGGTTGACTAGCGGGAGTTGGAATGAGCAGTTCTTC	CASRLTSGSWNEQFF
TRBV13	NA	TRBJ1-2	NA	TGTGCCACACAGGTAACTCCGAACTATGGCTACACCTTC	CATQVTPNYGYTF
TRBV13	TRBD1	TRBJ1-3	NA	TGTGCCAGCAGCCAGGACAGGGCCTCTGGAAACACCATATATTTT	CASSQDRASGNTIYF
TRBV9	NA	TRBJ2-4	NA	TGTGCCAGCAGCGTAGGCGGACAGTTTAAAAACATTCAGTACTTC	CASSVGGQFKNIQYF
TRBV6-6	NA	TRBJ1-2	NA	TGTGCCAGCAGTTTCATCGGGAGCCGGGCCTATGGCTACACCTTC	CASSFIGSRAYGYTF
TRBV7-9	NA	TRBJ2-3	NA	TGTGCCAGCAGCTTTGCCTCTAGGGGAGATACGCAGTATTTT	CASSFASRGDTQYF
TRBV7-9	TRBD2	TRBJ2-7	NA	TGTGCCAGCAGCTCCGACCGATCGCGACTAGCGGGTGGATCTTACGAGCAGTACTTC	CASSSDRSRLAGGSYEQYF
TRBV2	NA	TRBJ2-2	NA	TGTGCCAGCAGTGATAGACAGGAATACGCCGGGGAGCTGTTTTTT	CASSDRQEYAGELFF
TRBV6-5	NA	TRBJ1-1	NA	TGTGCCAGCAGTTACGGCCATAAATATGAAGCTTTCTTT	CASSYGHKYEAFF
TRBV4-1	NA	TRBJ2-3	NA	TGCGCCAGCAGCCAATGGGTAGCGACTAGAGATACGCAGTATTTT	CASSQWVATRDTQYF
TRBV7-9	NA	TRBJ1-5	once	TGTGCCAGCAGCTTAGGGTCCGGTGATAGCAATCAGCCCCAGCATTTT	CASSLGSGDSNQPQHF
TRBV4-1	NA	TRBJ2-1	NA	TGCGCCAGCAGCCAAATTCAGGGCGATGAGCAGTTCTTC	CASSQIQGDEQFF
TRBV25-1	TRBD1	TRBJ1-4	NA	TGTGCCAGCAGACGACAGGGGGGGGGAGAACTGTTTTTT	CASRRQGGGELFF
TRBV5-1	NA	TRBJ1-3	NA	TGCGCCAGCAGCGGGGGACTTGGGAGCTCTGGAAACACCATATATTTT	CASSGGLGSSGNTIYF
TRBV4-1	TRBD1	TRBJ2-7	NA	TGCGCCAGCAGCCAGGCCCGGACAGGGGGACGGGAGCAGTACTTC	CASSQARTGGREQYF
TRBV9	NA	TRBJ2-7	once	TGTGCCAGCAGCGCCGACAGCTACGAGCAGTACTTC	CASSADSYEQYF
TRBV27	TRBD2	TRBJ2-1	NA	TGTGCCAGCAATCAACTAGCGGGAGGTGGCGATGAGCAGTTCTTC	CASNQLAGGGDEQFF
TRBV5-8	NA	TRBJ1-5	NA	TGTGCCAGCAGCTTACTCGGGACATCTTATAGCAATCAGCCCCAGCATTTT	CASSLLGTSYSNQPQHF
TRBV10-3	TRBD1	TRBJ2-3	NA	TGTGCCATCAGGCGGGACAGGGGAAGTTCAGATACGCAGTATTTT	CAIRRDRGSSDTQYF
TRBV7-3	NA	TRBJ1-2	NA	TGTGCCAGCAGCTTACGGCAGCGGGGCTATGGCTACACCTTC	CASSLRQRGYGYTF
TRBV30	TRBD2	TRBJ2-5	NA	TGTGCCTGGAGTCCCCGGGGGGGAGCACTAGAGACCCAGTACTTC	CAWSPRGGALETQYF
TRBV25-1	NA	TRBJ2-7	NA	TGTGCCAGCAGTGAATACGTAACAGGTTCCTACGAGCAGTACTTC	CASSEYVTGSYEQYF
TRBV2	TRBD1	TRBJ2-1	once	TGTGCCAGCAGCCCAGACCGGACAGGGGCTACCCACAATGAGCAGTTCTTC	CASSPDRTGATHNEQFF
TRBV5-5	NA	TRBJ2-5	NA	TGTGCCAGCAGCCCGGCGACAGTCGGTTATATTCTGGGGCCCCAGTACTTC	CASSPATVGYILGPQYF
TRBV7-2	TRBD2	TRBJ2-1	NA	TGTGCCAGCAGCTTAGGGACTAGCGGGAGGAATGAGCAGTTCTTC	CASSLGTSGRNEQFF
TRBV7-9	NA	TRBJ2-3	NA	TGTGCCAGCAGCTCCAGGGGCACAGATACGCAGTATTTT	CASSSRGTDTQYF
TRBV2	NA	TRBJ2-5	NA	TGTGCCAGCAGTGACGCGGGGCGCGGGACCCAGTACTTC	CASSDAGRGTQYF
TRBV6-5	NA	TRBJ1-1	few	TGTGCCACAGCACTAGAGTTGAACACTGAAGCTTTCTTT	CATALELNTEAFF
TRBV5-1	NA	TRBJ1-1	NA	TGCGCCAGCAGCCTTAAAACTACAGGGAACACTGAAGCTTTCTTT	CASSLKTTGNTEAFF
TRBV9	TRBD2	TRBJ2-3	NA	TGTGCCAGCAGCGTAGGACTAGCAGACACAGATACGCAGTATTTT	CASSVGLADTDTQYF
TRBV15	TRBD2	TRBJ2-1	NA	TGTGCCACCAGCAGAGCCCGTTTAGCGGGAGCAGATGAGCAGTTCTTC	CATSRARLAGADEQFF
TRBV10-3	NA	TRBJ2-6	NA	TGTGCCACCTTACAGGGCTCTGGGGCCAACGTCCTGACTTTC	CATLQGSGANVLTF
TRBV6-1	TRBD2	TRBJ2-5	once	TGTGCCAGCAGTTCACTAGCGGGGGGGCAGGAGACCCAGTACTTC	CASSSLAGGQETQYF
TRBV2	NA	TRBJ1-4	NA	TGTGCCAGCAGTGATGGCGGCCTTAATGAAAAACTGTTTTTT	CASSDGGLNEKLFF
TRBV27	NA	TRBJ2-1	NA	TGTGCCAGCATGGATCTAGCGCCAGGCAGGGTGTTCTTC	CASMDLAPGRVFF
TRBV6-5	TRBD2	TRBJ2-7	NA	TGTGCCAGCAGCCGTAGCGGGATAGGGGACTACGAGCAGTACTTC	CASSRSGIGDYEQYF
TRBV20-1	NA	TRBJ1-1	NA	TGCAGTGCTAGTGGGGGGGGTAAGGCTTTCTTT	CSASGGGKAFF
TRBV7-8	TRBD1	TRBJ2-3	NA	TGTGCCAGCAGCTCCGACAGGGGGGGCACAGATACGCAGTATTTT	CASSSDRGGTDTQYF
TRBV5-1	NA	TRBJ1-2	NA	TGCGCCAGCAGCTTGGTTCCAGGGCCAGATTATGGCTACACCTTC	CASSLVPGPDYGYTF
TRBV5-1	NA	TRBJ2-3	NA	TGCGCCAGCAGCTTGGGCCGGGGGTCTGGTACAGATACGCAGTATTTT	CASSLGRGSGTDTQYF
TRBV7-2	TRBD1	TRBJ1-2	NA	TGTGCCAGCAGCTTAGCCGAAACAGGGGTCGGCTACACCTTC	CASSLAETGVGYTF
TRBV19	NA	TRBJ2-5	NA	TGTGCCAGTAGTATAAGGACGCTAGCTCAAGAGACCCAGTACTTC	CASSIRTLAQETQYF
TRBV5-6	NA	TRBJ1-2	NA	TGTGCCAGCAGCGCCGCCTACCTAATAAAAAACAGAACTGGCTACACCTTC	CASSAAYLIKNRTGYTF
TRBV7-3	TRBD1	TRBJ1-1	NA	TGTGCCAGCAGCTTAGGGACAGGGGGCATCAACACTGAAGCTTTCTTT	CASSLGTGGINTEAFF
TRBV25-1	TRBD1	TRBJ2-2	NA	TGTGCCAGCAGTGAAGGGACAGGTTTCGGGGAGCTGTTTTTT	CASSEGTGFGELFF
TRBV19	TRBD1	TRBJ2-7	NA	TGTGCCAGTAGTATGGGCTGGAGGGGGACAGGGATGGCCGAGCAGTACTTC	CASSMGWRGTGMAEQYF
TRBV12-5	NA	TRBJ2-1	once	TGTGCTAGTGGTCCCCAGGGGAAGGACAATGAGCAGTTCTTC	CASGPQGKDNEQFF
TRBV7-9	NA	TRBJ2-7	NA	TGTGCCAGCAGCTTAGGGGGCGGAAGCTCCTACGAGCAGTACTTC	CASSLGGGSSYEQYF
TRBV2	NA	TRBJ2-7	NA	TGTGCCAGCAGATGGGCCGTGGGCAACCACGAGCAGTACTTC	CASRWAVGNHEQYF